This is a list of T cell receptor beta chains from one sample in a study of cytomegalovirus exposure and HLA in healthy donors. Profiling relied on immunoSEQ multiplex PCR, and the TCRdb table lists in-frame clones only, not all of them. The sample has approximately 130,000 clones; 75% to 80% are singletons. The sample consisted of PBMCs. These receptors came from a woman in her thirties or forties in good health and CMV-seronegative. Each CDR3 is given with its conserved first and last residue. The D gene is left open where the match is weak. Not every row has a clone size; where given, it reads once, few, many or a size class.

V	J	size	D	CDR3	DNA
TRBV7-9	TRBJ2-1	NA	TRBD2	CASRYPSGRDASSYNEQFF	TGTGCCAGCAGGTACCCTAGCGGGAGGGACGCGAGCTCCTACAATGAGCAGTTCTTC
TRBV6-5	TRBJ1-1	NA	NA	CASSYSTAYTEAFF	TGTGCCAGCAGTTACTCGACAGCCTACACTGAAGCTTTCTTT
TRBV6-5	TRBJ2-1	NA	TRBD2	CASSYSASGDNEQFF	TGTGCCAGCAGTTACTCGGCTAGCGGGGACAATGAGCAGTTCTTC
TRBV9	TRBJ1-1	NA	TRBD1	CASSHNPGTGAPNTEAFF	TGTGCCAGCAGCCACAACCCCGGGACAGGGGCCCCGAACACTGAAGCTTTCTTT
TRBV27	TRBJ1-1	few	TRBD1	CASSRTGTGVNTEAFF	TGTGCCAGCAGTCGAACCGGGACAGGAGTGAACACTGAAGCTTTCTTT
TRBV7-9	TRBJ2-3	few	TRBD1	CASSHGQGARVSTDTQYF	TGTGCCAGCAGCCATGGACAGGGGGCAAGAGTCAGCACAGATACGCAGTATTTT
TRBV29-1	TRBJ2-7	NA	TRBD2	CSVGVVTATSGKSYEQYF	TGCAGCGTGGGGGTGGTGACAGCGACTAGCGGGAAATCCTACGAGCAGTACTTC
TRBV5-1	TRBJ2-3	NA	TRBD2	CASSRGTSGTSTDTQYF	TGCGCCAGCAGCCGAGGGACTAGCGGGACTAGCACAGATACGCAGTATTTT
TRBV19	TRBJ1-5	few	NA	CASLTGTRGNQPQHF	TGTGCCAGTTTAACCGGGACAAGGGGCAATCAGCCCCAGCATTTT
TRBV5-1	TRBJ1-1	NA	TRBD1	CASSLGDSRGTEAFF	TGCGCCAGCAGCTTGGGGGACAGTCGCGGGACTGAAGCTTTCTTT
TRBV14	TRBJ1-6	NA	NA	CASSQGARDYYNSPLHF	TGTGCCAGCAGCCAAGGAGCCCGAGATTACTATAATTCACCCCTCCACTTT
TRBV5-1	TRBJ2-1	NA	NA	CASSLGRGNEQFF	TGCGCCAGCAGCTTGGGCAGGGGCAATGAGCAGTTCTTC
TRBV5-1	TRBJ1-1	NA	NA	CASSPGGTNTEAFF	TGCGCCAGCAGCCCCGGGGGGACGAACACTGAAGCTTTCTTT